The 8 T cell receptor beta chains listed next were all sequenced from one sample in a study of memory CD4+ T cells and cytomegalovirus serostatus. Single viable CD3+CD4+CD8-CD45RO+ cells were sorted as the memory CD4+ T cells. Measured with immunoSEQ multiplex PCR; TCRdb has only the in-frame clones, and not every one. Here the sample spans 45,000 to 60,000 clones, roughly four fifths being singletons. The specimen was memory CD4+ T cells from blood. Receptor source: an adult in good health and CMV-seropositive.

This clone was seen at least ten times. Other DNA sequences within the sample encode an identical CDR3. This sequence joins TRBV7-3 and TRBJ2-7; weak D call: TRBD1 (6 bases). V was clipped by 5 bases and J by 6 bases, with 14 bases between them. CDR3 size: 13 residues. From germline, CDR1 is SGHTA and CDR2 FQGTGA. CDR3 coding DNA: TGTGCCAGCAGCGCTCAGGGGTTTGGCGAGCAGTACTTC. Translation: CASSAQGFGEQYF.

V is TRBV5-5 and J is TRBJ2-7, with 12 bases aligning to TRBD2. This CDR3 has 15 residues. CDR1 and CDR2 from the germline V gene are SGHKS and YYEKEE (reference sequence). The ends lost 0 bases at V and 6 bases at J; junction bases unmatched: 4. DNA of the CDR3: TGTGCCAGCAGCTTGGGACTAGCGGGGGTTGGCGAGCAGTACTTC. Protein product: CASSLGLAGVGEQYF.

This clone was seen only a few times. The rearrangement uses TRBV6-1 and TRBJ1-2; D not certain. The V end lost 1 base, the J end lost 2 bases, and 11 bases lay between the germline ends. The CDR3 extends over 15 amino acids. Germline V gene data show CDR1 as MNHNS and CDR2 as SASEGT. CDR3 DNA: TGTGCCAGCAGTGAAGGGTCGGCGGAAAACTATGGCTACACCTTC. This encodes CASSEGSAENYGYTF.

J is TRBJ1-5 and V is TRBV28; D is uncertain. The CDR3 has 13 amino acids. The germline V and J ends were trimmed by 9 bases and 0 bases, with 9 bases remaining between them. Germline CDR1 MDHEN, CDR2 SYDVKM. This chain's CDR3 is CASVTNSNQPQHF. CDR3 bases: TGTGCCAGTGTTACAAATAGCAATCAGCCCCAGCATTTT. The full variable domain, in which reference TRBV28 and TRBJ1-5 provide the parts outside the CDR3, is DVKVTQSSRYLVKRTGEKVFLECVQDMDHENMFWYRQDPGLGLRLIYFSYDVKMKEKGDIPEGYSVSREKKERFSLILESASTNQTSMYLCASVTNSNQPQHFGDGTRLSIL.

For the CDR3, the DNA is TGTGCCAGCAGCTTGACAGGGAATCAGCCCCAGCATTTT. Translating gives CASSLTGNQPQHF. V usage is TRBV5-8 and J usage is TRBJ1-5; the D gene is possibly TRBD1 (6 bases). Germline CDR1 reads SGHTS; CDR2 reads YDEGEE. This CDR3 has 13 amino acids. The V end was cut by 1 base, the J end by 4 bases, with 6 bases between.

The chain couples TRBV29-1 to TRBJ1-2, with 8 bases aligning to TRBD1. The V gene's germline CDR1 is SQVTM and CDR2 ANQGSEA. The CDR3 is 14 residues long. Unmatched junction bases numbered 7, after V lost 4 bases and J lost 3 bases. The CDR3 DNA is TGCAGCGTTGGAGAACAGGGGGAGGACTATGGCTACACCTTC. This gives the protein CSVGEQGEDYGYTF.

This clone was counted only a few times. This sequence joins TRBV4-3 and TRBJ2-3; D is undetermined. CDR3 length equals 13 residues. The germline V gene has CDR1 LGHNA and CDR2 YSLEER. The germline V and J ends were trimmed by 0 bases and 8 bases, with 9 bases remaining between them. The CDR3 loop reads CASSQEQSRTQYF. CDR3 in DNA: TGCGCCAGCAGCCAAGAGCAGTCACGTACGCAGTATTTT.

V and J are TRBV28 and TRBJ1-1, with a weak D call TRBD1 (6 bases). The germline CDR1 and CDR2 sequences are MDHEN and SYDVKM. CDR3 length equals 15 residues. Between the trimmed V and J ends, which lost 11 bases and 0 bases, there was a span of 19 bases. In DNA, the CDR3 is TGTGCCCCGGAGGGGCAGGGGCAAATGAACACTGAAGCTTTCTTT. Amino acid sequence: CAPEGQGQMNTEAFF.